This TCR beta chain is from a study of vaccination effects on CD4 cells after COVID-19. Pools of viral peptides were used by the ViraFEST assay to expand antigen-specific CD4+ T cells ahead of sequencing. Following culture for approximately 11 days, CD4+ T cells were isolated. Study-wide findings and caveats: Long after vaccination, the clones induced by infection and by vaccine shrank markedly in size.

Trimming took off 4 bases at V and 2 bases at J, with 14 bases between the two ends. CDR3 length equals 15 residues. The germline gives CDR1 LNHDA, CDR2 SQIVND (reference sequence). This table comes from immunoSEQ multiplex PCR, and its TCRdb copy is limited to in-frame clones, with some not included. Here the sample spans tens of thousands of clones, roughly 80% being singletons. This clone was detected a few times. Its antigen is unknown. The specimen was CD4+ T cells from PBMCs cultured with HCoV-229E spike peptides, collected before COVID-19 vaccination. The sequence was collected from a human donor who received a COVID-19 vaccine. The chain has TRBV19 and TRBJ1-1, with a tentative D call TRBD1 (5 bases). The CDR3 DNA follows: TGTGCCAGTAGTAATCGACAGATTACCAACACTGAAGCTTTCTTT. This sequence encodes CASSNRQITNTEAFF.